Each of the 10 T cell receptor beta chains below was sequenced from the same sample in a study of radiotherapy plus CTLA-4 blockade in lung cancer (dated by TCRdb to 2017 to 2018). Library preparation employed the immunoSEQ multiplex PCR assay. TCRdb's version of the immuneACCESS table is confined to in-frame rearrangements and falls short of the full clone set. An unresolved V gene accounts for under half of the shortfall where checked; the remainder is of unknown origin. The sample contains over 100,000 clones, roughly 80% of them found a single time. The ten largest clones take up approximately 3.5% of the sample. The specimen comprised peripheral blood, sampled from a patient treated with radiotherapy plus ipilimumab. The receptors originated from a human donor with non-small cell lung cancer that progressed on radiotherapy plus ipilimumab. Some clones in this sample may be carry-over from other donors' samples.

The CDR3 here is CASSSGGLQETQYF. The CDR3 region has the DNA TGTGCCAGCAGCTCAGGAGGGCTACAAGAGACCCAGTACTTC. This chain uses TRBV5-4 with TRBJ2-5, with D perhaps matching TRBD2 (6 bases). Germline-derived CDR1 and CDR2 are SGHNT and YYREEE (reference sequence). The V gene lost 3 bases and the J gene lost 2 bases, with 11 bases spanning the gap. This CDR3 comprises 14 residues.

The V gene is TRBV10-3, the J gene TRBJ2-5; D unresolved. Trimming cost V 3 bases and J 2 bases, with 7 bases left between them. Germline V lookup: CDR1 ENHRY, CDR2 SYGVKD. This CDR3 has 13 residues. The CDR3 region has the DNA TGTGCCATCAGTGACATAGCTCAAGAGACCCAGTACTTC. Amino acids: CAISDIAQETQYF.

In its sample, this clone was seen a few times. The rearrangement links TRBV7-2 to TRBJ2-7, with a weak D call TRBD1 (6 bases). The CDR3 has 15 amino acids. Looked up from germline, CDR1 is SGHTA and CDR2 is FQGNSA. V was shortened by 0 bases and J by 0 bases, with 9 bases between the two germline ends. The chain's CDR3 is CASSLAGATSYEQYF. CDR3 coding DNA: TGTGCCAGCAGCTTAGCGGGGGCCACCTCCTACGAGCAGTACTTC.

Turning to this clone: Different DNA sequences within this sample yield the same CDR3. The V and J genes are TRBV5-1 and TRBJ2-7; TRBD1 might be the D (5 bases). V was pared by 0 bases and J by 7 bases, with 29 bases between. This CDR3 is 19 amino acids long. CDR1 and CDR2 (germline): SGHRS, YFSETQ. The CDR3 DNA sequence: TGCGCCAGCAGCTTGGGTAGGGTGGGTGACAGCTCACAGTCGGGTGAGCAGTACTTC. Translating it yields CASSLGRVGDSSQSGEQYF. Full variable domain (rest looked up from reference TRBV5-1 and TRBJ2-7): KAGVTQTPRYLIKTRGQQVTLSCSPISGHRSVSWYQQTPGQGLQFLFEYFSETQRNKGNFPGRFSGRQFSNSRSEMNVSTLELGDSALYLCASSLGRVGDSSQSGEQYFGPGTRLTVT.

This rearrangement joins TRBV4-3 to TRBJ1-3; D call uncertain. V shed 0 bases and J shed 7 bases, with 10 bases lying between them. Germline lookup yields CDR1 LGHNA and CDR2 YSLEER. The CDR3 contains 14 residues. CDR3 sequence reads: CASSQDPFPNTIYF. The CDR3 bases are TGCGCCAGCAGCCAAGATCCGTTCCCGAACACCATATATTTT.

The chain has TRBV5-1 and TRBJ1-3, with D possibly being TRBD1 (5 bases). The CDR3 totals 13 residues. V shed 3 bases and J shed 5 bases, with 9 bases lying between them. Germline V lookup: CDR1 SGHRS, CDR2 YFSETQ. The CDR3: CASSWAGRNTIYF. The CDR3 region has the DNA TGCGCCAGCAGCTGGGCAGGGAGAAACACCATATATTTT.

The chain is built from TRBV9 and TRBJ2-7, with D perhaps given as TRBD1 or TRBD2 (6 bases each). The germline V gene has CDR1 SGDLS and CDR2 YYNGEE. The V end lost 4 bases, the J end lost 3 bases, and 17 bases lay between the germline ends. The CDR3 sequence is 15 residues long. The CDR3 here is CASSPRGQDNYEQYF. For the CDR3, the DNA is TGTGCCAGCAGCCCACGGGGGCAGGACAACTACGAGCAGTACTTC.

The chain recombines TRBV2 with TRBJ2-3; 8 bases agree with TRBD2. Per the germline V gene, CDR1 is SNHLY and CDR2 is FYNNEI. Trimming removed 3 bases from V and 7 bases from J; junction bases left unmatched: 9. This CDR3 has 15 residues. The DNA of the CDR3 is TGTGCCAGCAGTGATGGGGGTAGCGGGACCCATACGCAGTATTTT. Translated, it gives CASSDGGSGTHTQYF.

The V and J genes are TRBV6-5 and TRBJ1-6; D remains ambiguous. There are 15 residues in the CDR3. Germline CDR1 and CDR2: MNHEY and SVGAGI. Trimming took 6 bases from V and 7 from J, leaving 16 bases between them. For the CDR3, the DNA is TGTGCCAGCAGGGCGCCGAGTGGGTTAAATTCACCCCTCCACTTT. Encoded protein: CASRAPSGLNSPLHF.

The chain recombines TRBV9 with TRBJ1-1; D gene unclear. Germline assignment: CDR1 SGDLS and CDR2 YYNGEE. The CDR3 is made up of 13 amino acids. Deletions cut 0 bases from V and 1 base from J, with 4 bases between. CDR3 protein: CASSVGPNTEAFF. CDR3 nucleotides: TGTGCCAGCAGCGTAGGTCCGAACACTGAAGCTTTCTTT. Using reference TRBV9 and TRBJ1-1 for the parts outside the CDR3, the full variable domain is DSGVTQTPKHLITATGQRVTLRCSPRSGDLSVYWYQQSLDQGLQFLIQYYNGEERAKGNILERFSAQQFPDLHSELNLSSLELGDSALYFCASSVGPNTEAFFGQGTRLTVV.